This paragraph reports one T cell receptor (beta chain). Its antigen is not identified. These data come from a study of cytomegalovirus exposure and HLA in healthy donors. Study-wide results and limits: Later analysis placed DRB1 highest and HLA-C lowest in TCR association rates, which differed by HLA locus.

The PCR ran on 60 Vbeta and 13 Jbeta primers. Original processing methods: The authors later counted about 80 million unique TCR beta chains, roughly 11 million of them shared. The data were produced by immunoSEQ multiplex PCR, yet TCRdb's version contains in-frame clones alone and is incomplete. The V and J calls and the clone size are those of that table, but D and trimming were determined from the DNA. The sample shows roughly 190,000 clones, roughly four fifths of them seen only once. The V segment lost 8 bases and the J segment 9 bases; nucleotides outside the gene matches: 14. The CDR3 is made up of 15 amino acids. Germline values: CDR1 MNHNS, CDR2 SASEGT.

This receptor was taken from a woman aged 25 to 39 in good health and CMV-seropositive. The sample was PBMCs. This chain uses TRBV6-1 with TRBJ1-4; 8 bases are shared with TRBD1. The CDR3 loop is CASAPDRGRAQKLFF. CDR3 DNA sequence: TGTGCCAGCGCCCCAGACAGGGGAAGGGCTCAAAAACTGTTTTTT.